This T cell receptor beta chain originates from a study of chemoradiotherapy in HPV16-positive cancers (dated by TCRdb to 2021 to 2024). With respect to the entire study: Candidate HPV-specific T-cell clones and common TCR motifs were defined by functional T-cell assays performed on cells from a couple of HPV16-positive patients. Whether T-cell immunity against the HPV oncoproteins E6 and E7 changes during chemoradiotherapy and whether survival is affected by this immunity were examined in the study. TCR repertoires from 86 patients with HPV-related cancers were then used to track the candidate HPV-specific TCRs and motifs. Results and caveats for the whole study, not just this receptor: Expansion of candidate HPV-specific clones and E7-related TCR motifs was observed in the tumor microenvironment during treatment, whereas no such expansion was observed for non-HPV-specific T cells. In HPV16-positive patients, expansion of HPV-responsive T cells during chemoradiotherapy was associated with improved recurrence-free survival. The survival association was reported for HPV16-positive patients, and the functional definition of HPV-specific T cells was derived from only a couple of HPV16-positive patients.

CDR1 and CDR2 (SGDLS, YYNGEE) derive from the germline V gene. The CDR3 runs 15 amino acids, cysteine and phenylalanine included. The DNA shown is the 45-base CDR3, in frame from base 1. Trimming leaves V shorter by 4 bases and J shorter by 8 bases, with the junction holding 11 bases beyond the gene matches. Regarding this clone: The antigen it binds to is not known. The sample holds no much larger clone one base away, and base qualities are not on file.

Library generation was performed with the immunoSEQ multiplex PCR assay. The source is immuneACCESS, and TCRdb retained only in-frame sequences with V and J called. Part of the clones is not carried over; for the studies checked, unresolved V genes explain less than half of this, and the remainder is unexplained. This sample lists around 62,000 clones; 88% were detected once. In total, the top ten clones hold around 3.8% of the sample. Repertoires were sampled multiple times during chemoradiotherapy, which allowed clonal expansion in the tumor microenvironment to be followed. The origin of this receptor is a human donor with HPV-associated anogenital cancer. The V gene is TRBV9 and the J gene is TRBJ2-3; TRBD2 fits 9 bases in the junction. Material: blood, obtained from a patient who underwent chemoradiotherapy. The CDR3 is CASSPGTSLTPTQYF. The bases are TGTGCCAGCAGCCCCGGGACTAGCCTAACCCCTACGCAGTATTTT.